Each of the 22 T cell receptor beta chains below was sequenced from the same sample in a study of CD8 T cells in ankylosing spondylitis. TCRdb itself ran the 5' RACE reads through MiXCR, one entry per CDR3 protein. The table has around 300,000 distinct CDR3 sequences, about 15% seen once; the top ten hold 1.1%. Sequenced sample: blood, either unsorted or a sorted T cell fraction (not recorded which). These receptors came from a male donor with ankylosing spondylitis or in good health (not recorded which).

There are a few counts of this clonotype. The chain combines TRBV20-1 with TRBJ2-5; 7 nucleotides match TRBD2. The CDR3 consists of 13 residues. Losses at the gene ends were 6 bases for V and 3 bases for J; bases not matched to a gene: 7. CDR1 and CDR2 from the germline V gene are DFQATT and SNEGSKA (reference sequence). CDR3: CSAKSGAKETQYF. The CDR3, as DNA: TGCAGTGCAAAAAGCGGGGCTAAAGAGACCCAGTACTTC.

The genes are TRBV4-1 and TRBJ2-3, with 8 bases matching TRBD2. This CDR3 is built from 16 residues. Trimming cost V 1 base and J 2 bases; bases outside gene matches: 5. Germline V gene data show CDR1 as MGHRA and CDR2 as YSYEKL. The CDR3 region has the DNA TGCGCCAGCAGCCAAGCCGGGACTAGTCACACAGATACGCAGTATTTT. Amino acids: CASSQAGTSHTDTQYF.

The chain couples TRBV4-1 to TRBJ2-1; TRBD2 matches 11 bases. This CDR3 has 20 residues. The germline gives CDR1 MGHRA, CDR2 YSYEKL. Trimming took 3 bases from V and 8 from J; bases not matched to a gene: 21. CDR3 nucleotides: TGCGCCAGCAGCCAGGAACGCCCTACCCCTACTAGCGGGAGAGGCGATGAGCAGTTCTTC. Amino acid sequence: CASSQERPTPTSGRGDEQFF.

V is TRBV9 and J is TRBJ2-2; 7 bases align to TRBD2. The CDR3 has 16 amino acids. Germline loops: CDR1 SGDLS, CDR2 YYNGEE. The ends lost 4 bases at V and 2 bases at J; junction bases unmatched: 8. The CDR3 nucleotides are TGTGCCAGCAGCCTACCCGGGACTACAAACACCGGGGAGCTGTTTTTT. Translation gives CASSLPGTTNTGELFF.

V gene TRBV6-1 combines with J gene TRBJ1-6, with TRBD1 matching over 7 bases. The germline V gene encodes CDR1 MNHNS and CDR2 SASEGT. V was clipped by 6 bases and J by 8 bases; unmatched bases: 4. This CDR3 is 13 amino acids long. CDR3 loop: CASRQGRDSPLHF. Written as DNA, the CDR3 is TGTGCCAGCAGACAGGGGAGGGATTCACCCCTCCACTTT.

J is TRBJ2-4 and V is TRBV4-1; D remains unclear. The CDR3 spans 15 residues. The germline CDR1 and CDR2 sequences are MGHRA and YSYEKL. V was pared by 4 bases and J by 0 bases, with 10 bases between. DNA for the CDR3: TGCGCCAGCAGCCTCGCCATACTAGCCAAAAACATTCAGTACTTC. It is translated as CASSLAILAKNIQYF.

This clonotype was seen many times. The rearrangement uses TRBV12-3 or TRBV12-4 and TRBJ2-2, with D uncertain. The CDR3 sequence is 12 residues long. The ends were cut back, 7 bases at V and 2 bases at J, with 5 bases in the middle. CDR3 DNA sequence: TGTGCCAGCACCCACAACACCGGGGAGCTGTTTTTT. Translation gives CASTHNTGELFF.

This clonotype has a handful of counts. The genes are TRBV12-3 or TRBV12-4 and TRBJ2-1; 8 bases align to TRBD1. The CDR3 has 14 amino acids. The V and J ends lost 7 bases and 5 bases, in that order; junction bases with no gene match: 7. The DNA for the CDR3 is TGTGCCAGCACCTGGGACAGGCGAGACAATGAGCAGTTCTTC. Translating gives CASTWDRRDNEQFF.

In its sample, this clonotype ranks as medium-sized. The rearrangement links TRBV7-2 to TRBJ2-1; 7 bases are a match to TRBD2. CDR1 is SGHTA and CDR2 is FQGNSA in the germline V gene. With 5 bases clipped from V and 7 bases from J, the junction kept 17 bases outside the gene matches. The CDR3 covers 17 residues. The CDR3 DNA sequence: TGTGCCAGCAGCACAGTCCGTCTGAGCGGGGTGGGGAATGAGCAGTTCTTC. It codes for CASSTVRLSGVGNEQFF.

This clonotype was picked up a small number of times. The chain uses TRBV2 and TRBJ1-1, with D unclear. This CDR3 has 12 residues. Looked up from germline, CDR1 is SNHLY and CDR2 is FYNNEI. V lost 8 bases to trimming and J lost 1 base, with 8 bases between them. The DNA of the CDR3 is TGTGCCAGCTGGAGACAGAACACTGAAGCTTTCTTT. It codes for CASWRQNTEAFF. Variable domain in full (rest from reference TRBV2 and TRBJ1-1): EPEVTQTPSHQVTQMGQEVILRCVPISNHLYFYWYRQILGQKVEFLVSFYNNEISEKSEIFDDQFSVERPDGSNFTLKIRSTKLEDSAMYFCASWRQNTEAFFGQGTRLTVV.

V and J are TRBV20-1 and TRBJ2-5; TRBD1 matches at 10 bases. The length of the CDR3 is 13 residues. The V gene end was trimmed by 3 bases and the J gene end by 7 bases; junction bases not matched to a gene: 5. Germline V gene sequence: CDR1 DFQATT, CDR2 SNEGSKA (reference sequence). CDR3 amino acids: CSARGTGEGTQYF. DNA for the CDR3: TGCAGTGCTAGGGGGACAGGGGAAGGGACCCAGTACTTC.

This chain connects TRBV5-4 to TRBJ2-1; 14 nucleotides agree with TRBD2. Per germline, CDR1 SGHNT and CDR2 YYREEE (reference sequence). The CDR3 runs 16 residues. V was pared by 9 bases and J by 2 bases, with 7 bases of the junction left unmatched. The CDR3 region is CAMGPGLAGAYNEQFF. DNA for the CDR3: TGTGCCATGGGCCCGGGACTAGCGGGAGCCTACAATGAGCAGTTCTTC.

This clonotype turned up a few times. The genes are TRBV15 and TRBJ1-2, with 7 bases matching TRBD1. CDR1 and CDR2 (germline): LNHNV, YYDKDF (reference sequence). This CDR3 contains 16 residues. The J segment lost 2 bases and the V segment lost 4 bases, leaving 10 bases of the junction unmatched. CDR3 sequence reads: CATSTSLDRANYGYTF. CDR3 sequence (DNA): TGTGCCACCAGCACTAGTCTCGACAGGGCGAACTATGGCTACACCTTC.

This clonotype was detected a few times. This sequence joins TRBV29-1 and TRBJ2-5; D unclear. The CDR3 has 12 amino acids. CDR1 and CDR2 from the germline V gene are SQVTM and ANQGSEA. With 3 bases removed from V and 4 bases from J, the gap between germline ends came to 9 bases. The CDR3 nucleotides are TGCAGCGTTGAGACCGCTCCAGAGACCCAGTACTTC. It yields the protein CSVETAPETQYF.

The chain combines TRBV2 with TRBJ2-5; 8 bases align to TRBD1. The CDR3 runs 13 residues. Trimming at V came to 8 bases and at J to 5 bases, leaving 7 bases not matched to a gene. Per the germline V gene, CDR1 is SNHLY and CDR2 is FYNNEI. The CDR3 loop reads CASSQGASETQYF. The CDR3 DNA reads TGTGCCAGCTCTCAGGGGGCTAGTGAGACCCAGTACTTC. The variable domain in full, completed from reference TRBV2 and TRBJ2-5, reads EPEVTQTPSHQVTQMGQEVILRCVPISNHLYFYWYRQILGQKVEFLVSFYNNEISEKSEIFDDQFSVERPDGSNFTLKIRSTKLEDSAMYFCASSQGASETQYFGPGTRLLVL.

This clonotype was detected ten times or more. The chain employs TRBV29-1 and TRBJ2-4; D is ambiguous. Trimming shortened V by 4 bases and J by 0 bases, and 7 bases separated the two germline ends. The CDR3 totals 13 residues. The germline V gene has CDR1 SQVTM and CDR2 ANQGSEA. The CDR3 reads CSVVGLAKNIQYF. The CDR3, as DNA: TGCAGCGTTGTGGGGTTAGCCAAAAACATTCAGTACTTC.

The chain recombines TRBV12-3 or TRBV12-4 with TRBJ1-2; 7 bases align to TRBD1. V trimming: 6 bases; J trimming: 6 bases; junction bases outside the gene matches: 13. This CDR3 is built from 15 residues. The CDR3 sequence: CASRRYDREFDGYTF. The CDR3 DNA reads TGTGCCAGCAGACGTTATGACAGGGAATTTGATGGCTACACCTTC.

V and J are TRBV7-8 and TRBJ2-1; perhaps TRBD1 as D (5 bases). The CDR3 loop spans 14 amino acids. CDR1 SGHVS and CDR2 FQNEAQ come from the germline V gene. V was cut by 2 bases and J by 5 bases, with 10 bases left in between. The CDR3 DNA reads as TGTGCCAGCAGCTTAAAAGGGGCAAACAATGAGCAGTTCTTC. It yields the protein CASSLKGANNEQFF.

This clonotype has a handful of counts. The chain links TRBV29-1 to TRBJ2-7; 7 nucleotides line up with TRBD2. The CDR3 runs to 12 residues. Trimming removed 4 bases from V and 3 bases from J; junction bases left unmatched: 3. CDR1 SQVTM and CDR2 ANQGSEA come from the germline V gene. CDR3 in DNA: TGCAGCGTTGGGAGGGAGGGCTACGAGCAGTACTTC. Its translation is CSVGREGYEQYF.

The chain is built from TRBV20-1 and TRBJ2-7; D may be TRBD1 (6 bases). V lost 3 bases and J 0 bases, leaving 9 bases between the germline ends. The germline gives CDR1 DFQATT, CDR2 SNEGSKA (reference sequence). The CDR3 runs to 13 residues. The CDR3 region has the DNA TGCAGTGCTAGGGCGGACAGCTCCTACGAGCAGTACTTC. This translates into CSARADSSYEQYF.

J is TRBJ1-5 and V is TRBV6-2 or TRBV6-3; the D gene is possibly TRBD1 (6 bases). V was pared by 7 bases and J by 3 bases, with 13 bases between. Germline lookup yields CDR1 MNHEY and CDR2 SVGEGT. The CDR3 runs to 14 residues. The CDR3 region has the DNA TGTGCCAGCAAGGGAACAGGGAACAATCAGCCCCAGCATTTT. It encodes CASKGTGNNQPQHF.

The chain combines TRBV6-5 with TRBJ2-1; 8 bases agree with TRBD1. Germline V lookup: CDR1 MNHEY, CDR2 SVGAGI. V shed 0 bases and J 7 bases; nucleotides not matched to a gene: 5. This CDR3 contains 15 residues. This chain's CDR3 is CASSYSMDRANEQFF. In DNA form, the CDR3 reads TGTGCCAGCAGTTACTCGATGGACAGGGCTAATGAGCAGTTCTTC.